The TCR beta chain described here comes from a study of Tregs in tolerant kidney transplant recipients. Unstimulated Tregs (CD4+CD25+CD127-) and CD4+CD25- non-Tregs were sorted from PBMCs. Assay used: immunoSEQ multiplex PCR; TCRdb lists only in-frame clones, some missing. Of roughly 69,000 clones listed, 70% to 90% are singletons. The source was CD4+ T cells from blood, collected before the transplant. The clonotype comes from a human donor who received a combined kidney and bone marrow transplant.

The DNA for the CDR3 is TGTGCCAGCAGTTCTAACCGCCGGGGGGGCGGAGATACGCAGTATTTT. This codes for CASSSNRRGGGDTQYF. The chain combines TRBV28 with TRBJ2-3; TRBD2 aligns across 8 bases. Losses at the gene ends were 4 bases for V and 5 bases for J; bases not matched to a gene: 11. The CDR3 totals 16 residues. Germline V gene data show CDR1 as MDHEN and CDR2 as SYDVKM.